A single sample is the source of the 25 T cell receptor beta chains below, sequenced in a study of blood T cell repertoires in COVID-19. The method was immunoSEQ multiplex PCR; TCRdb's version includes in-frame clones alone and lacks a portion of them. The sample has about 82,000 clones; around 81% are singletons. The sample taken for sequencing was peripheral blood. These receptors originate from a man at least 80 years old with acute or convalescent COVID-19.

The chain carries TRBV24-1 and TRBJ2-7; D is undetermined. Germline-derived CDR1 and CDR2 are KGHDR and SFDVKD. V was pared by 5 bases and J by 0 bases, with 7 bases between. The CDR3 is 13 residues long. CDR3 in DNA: TGTGCCACCAGTGGGCATTCCTCCTACGAGCAGTACTTC. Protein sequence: CATSGHSSYEQYF.

CDR3 sequence reads: CASSGIAGVVNEQFF. The CDR3 DNA sequence: TGTGCCAGCAGCGGGATAGCGGGAGTAGTTAATGAGCAGTTCTTC. This chain connects TRBV9 to TRBJ2-1, with 9 bases fitting TRBD2. Losses at the gene ends were 3 bases for V and 7 bases for J; bases not matched to a gene: 8. The germline CDR1 and CDR2 sequences are SGDLS and YYNGEE. The CDR3 contains 15 residues.

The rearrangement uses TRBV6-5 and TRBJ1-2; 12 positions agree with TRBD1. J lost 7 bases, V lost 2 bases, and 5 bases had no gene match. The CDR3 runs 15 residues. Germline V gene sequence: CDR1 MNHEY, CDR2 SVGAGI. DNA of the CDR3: TGTGCCAGCAGTTACGTGGGACAGGGGGCATTTGGCTACACCTTC. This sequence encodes CASSYVGQGAFGYTF.

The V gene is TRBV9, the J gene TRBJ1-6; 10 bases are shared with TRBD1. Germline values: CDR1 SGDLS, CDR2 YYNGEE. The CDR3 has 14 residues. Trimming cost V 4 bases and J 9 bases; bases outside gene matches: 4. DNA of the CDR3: TGTGCCAGCAGCACGGGACAGGGGTTTTCACCCCTCCACTTT. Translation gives CASSTGQGFSPLHF.

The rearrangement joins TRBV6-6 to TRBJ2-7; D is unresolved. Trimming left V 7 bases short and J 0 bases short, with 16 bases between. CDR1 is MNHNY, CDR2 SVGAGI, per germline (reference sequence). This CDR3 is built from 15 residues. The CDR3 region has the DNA TGTGCCAGCACTGAGTCTCAAATGCACTCCTACGAGCAGTACTTC. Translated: CASTESQMHSYEQYF.

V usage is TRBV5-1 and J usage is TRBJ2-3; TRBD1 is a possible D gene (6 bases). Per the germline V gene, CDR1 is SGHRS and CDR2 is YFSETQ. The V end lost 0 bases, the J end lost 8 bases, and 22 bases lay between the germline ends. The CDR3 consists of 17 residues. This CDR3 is CASSLEEAGALLGTQYF. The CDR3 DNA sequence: TGCGCCAGCAGCTTGGAAGAAGCAGGGGCATTACTTGGTACGCAGTATTTT.

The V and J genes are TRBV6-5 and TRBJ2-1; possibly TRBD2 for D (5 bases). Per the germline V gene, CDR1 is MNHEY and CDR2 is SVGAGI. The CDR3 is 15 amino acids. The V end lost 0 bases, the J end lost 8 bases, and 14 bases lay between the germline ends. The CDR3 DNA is TGTGCCAGCAGTTACTCGTGGACCCTGGGAGATGAGCAGTTCTTC. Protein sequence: CASSYSWTLGDEQFF.

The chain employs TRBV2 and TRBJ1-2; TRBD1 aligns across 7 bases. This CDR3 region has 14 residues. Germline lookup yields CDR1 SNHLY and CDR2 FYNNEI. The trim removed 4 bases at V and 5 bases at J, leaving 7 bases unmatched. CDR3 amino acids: CASSGPGTAYGYTF. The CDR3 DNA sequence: TGTGCCAGCAGTGGCCCCGGGACAGCTTATGGCTACACCTTC. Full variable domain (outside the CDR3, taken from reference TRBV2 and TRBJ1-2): EPEVTQTPSHQVTQMGQEVILRCVPISNHLYFYWYRQILGQKVEFLVSFYNNEISEKSEIFDDQFSVERPDGSNFTLKIRSTKLEDSAMYFCASSGPGTAYGYTFGSGTRLTVV.

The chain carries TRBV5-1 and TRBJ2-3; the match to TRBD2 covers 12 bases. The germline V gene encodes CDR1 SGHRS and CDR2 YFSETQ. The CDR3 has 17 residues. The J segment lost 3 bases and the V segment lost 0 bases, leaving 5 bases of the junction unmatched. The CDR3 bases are TGCGCCAGCAGCTTGGCCTCGACTAGCGGGAGAACAGATACGCAGTATTTT. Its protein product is CASSLASTSGRTDTQYF.

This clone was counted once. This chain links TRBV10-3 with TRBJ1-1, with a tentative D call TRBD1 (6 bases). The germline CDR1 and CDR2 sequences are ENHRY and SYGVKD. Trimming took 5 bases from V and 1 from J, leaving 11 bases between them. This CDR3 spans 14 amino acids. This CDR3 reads CAISQQGWNTEAFF. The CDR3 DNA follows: TGTGCCATCAGTCAACAGGGCTGGAACACTGAAGCTTTCTTT.

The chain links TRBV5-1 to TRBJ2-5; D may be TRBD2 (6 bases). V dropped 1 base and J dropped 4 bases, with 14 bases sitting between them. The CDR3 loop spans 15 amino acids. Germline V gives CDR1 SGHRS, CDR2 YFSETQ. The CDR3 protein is CASSLSASARETQYF. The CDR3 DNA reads TGCGCCAGCAGCTTGTCAGCTAGCGCTAGAGAGACCCAGTACTTC.

The CDR3, as DNA: TGCGCCAGCAGCTTGGTTCCAGGGTTGATGGAGACCCAGTACTTC. It specifies CASSLVPGLMETQYF. V is TRBV5-1 and J is TRBJ2-5; D is perhaps TRBD1 (5 bases). The CDR3 consists of 15 residues. V shed 0 bases and J shed 5 bases, with 14 bases lying between them. The germline V gene encodes CDR1 SGHRS and CDR2 YFSETQ.

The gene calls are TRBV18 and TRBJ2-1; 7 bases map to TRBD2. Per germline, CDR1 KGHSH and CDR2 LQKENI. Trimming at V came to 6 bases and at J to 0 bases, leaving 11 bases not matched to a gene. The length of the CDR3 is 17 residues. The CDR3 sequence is CASSPLAAISSYNEQFF. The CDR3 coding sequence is TGTGCCAGCTCCCCGCTAGCGGCAATTAGCTCCTACAATGAGCAGTTCTTC.

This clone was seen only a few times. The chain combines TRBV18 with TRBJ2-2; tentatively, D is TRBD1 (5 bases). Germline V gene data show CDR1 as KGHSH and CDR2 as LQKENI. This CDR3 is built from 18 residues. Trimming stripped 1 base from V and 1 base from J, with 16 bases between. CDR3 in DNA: TGTGCCAGCTCACCACAGACAATTGACAGATTGAACACCGGGGAGCTGTTTTTT. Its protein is CASSPQTIDRLNTGELFF. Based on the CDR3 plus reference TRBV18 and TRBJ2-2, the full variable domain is NAGVMQNPRHLVRRRGQEARLRCSPMKGHSHVYWYRQLPEEGLKFMVYLQKENIIDESGMPKERFSAEFPKEGPSILRIQQVVRGDSAAYFCASSPQTIDRLNTGELFFGEGSRLTVL.

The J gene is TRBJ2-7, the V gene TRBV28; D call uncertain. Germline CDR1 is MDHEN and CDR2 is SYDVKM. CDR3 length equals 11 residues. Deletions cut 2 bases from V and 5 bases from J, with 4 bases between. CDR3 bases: TGTGCCAGCAGTTTAGCGGACGAGCAGTACTTC. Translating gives CASSLADEQYF.

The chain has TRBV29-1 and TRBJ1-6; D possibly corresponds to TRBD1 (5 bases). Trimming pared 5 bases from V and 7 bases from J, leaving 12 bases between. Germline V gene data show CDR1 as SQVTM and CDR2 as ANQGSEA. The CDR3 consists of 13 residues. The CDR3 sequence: CSVRGGVNSPLHF. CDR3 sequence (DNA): TGCAGCGTTCGGGGGGGGGTGAATTCACCCCTCCACTTT.

The CDR3 spells CASSQEGGTGELFF. CDR3 DNA: TGTGCCAGCAGCCAAGAGGGGGGCACCGGGGAGCTGTTTTTT. This chain uses TRBV3-1 (or the pseudogene TRBV3-2) with TRBJ2-2; possibly TRBD2 for D (6 bases). Looked up from germline, CDR1 is LGHDT and CDR2 is YNNKEL (reference sequence). The CDR3 length is 14 residues. V was clipped by 0 bases and J by 4 bases, with 6 bases between them.

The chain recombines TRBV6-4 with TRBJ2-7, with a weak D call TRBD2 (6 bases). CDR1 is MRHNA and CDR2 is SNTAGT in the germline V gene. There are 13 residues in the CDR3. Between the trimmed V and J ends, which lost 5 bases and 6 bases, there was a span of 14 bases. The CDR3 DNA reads TGTGCCAGCAGTCCGCGGGAAGGGAGCGAGCAGTACTTC. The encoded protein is CASSPREGSEQYF.

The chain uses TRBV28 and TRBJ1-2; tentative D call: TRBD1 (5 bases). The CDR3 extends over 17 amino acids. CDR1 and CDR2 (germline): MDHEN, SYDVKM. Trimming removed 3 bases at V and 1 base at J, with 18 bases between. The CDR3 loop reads CASSLGASGGSNYGYTF. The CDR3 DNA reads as TGTGCCAGCAGTTTGGGTGCGAGCGGGGGGAGTAACTATGGCTACACCTTC.

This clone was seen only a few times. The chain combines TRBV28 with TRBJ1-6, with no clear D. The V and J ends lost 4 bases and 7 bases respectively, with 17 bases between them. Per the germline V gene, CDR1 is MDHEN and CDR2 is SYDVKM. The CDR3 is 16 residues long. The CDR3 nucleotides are TGTGCCAGCAGTTCCGCCTCGGGGAGCTACAATTCACCCCTCCACTTT. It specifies CASSSASGSYNSPLHF.

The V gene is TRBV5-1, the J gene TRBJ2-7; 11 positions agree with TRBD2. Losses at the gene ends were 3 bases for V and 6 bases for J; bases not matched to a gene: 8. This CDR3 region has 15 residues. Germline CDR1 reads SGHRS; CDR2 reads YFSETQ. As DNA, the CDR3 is TGCGCCAGCAGCTACATAGCGGGAGGGCCCCGCGAGCAGTACTTC. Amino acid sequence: CASSYIAGGPREQYF.

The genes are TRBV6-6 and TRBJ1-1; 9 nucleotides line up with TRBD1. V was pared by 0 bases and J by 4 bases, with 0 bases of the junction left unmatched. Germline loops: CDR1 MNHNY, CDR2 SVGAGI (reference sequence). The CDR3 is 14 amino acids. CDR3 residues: CASSYSTGGTEAFF. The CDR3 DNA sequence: TGTGCCAGCAGTTACTCGACAGGGGGCACTGAAGCTTTCTTT.

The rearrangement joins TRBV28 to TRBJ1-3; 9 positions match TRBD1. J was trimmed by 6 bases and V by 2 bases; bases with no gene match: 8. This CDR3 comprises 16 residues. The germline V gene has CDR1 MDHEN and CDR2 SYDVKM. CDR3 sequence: CASSLHLGQGENTIYF. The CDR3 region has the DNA TGTGCCAGCAGTTTACATCTGGGACAGGGCGAAAACACCATATATTTT. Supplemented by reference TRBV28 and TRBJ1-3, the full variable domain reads DVKVTQSSRYLVKRTGEKVFLECVQDMDHENMFWYRQDPGLGLRLIYFSYDVKMKEKGDIPEGYSVSREKKERFSLILESASTNQTSMYLCASSLHLGQGENTIYFGEGSWLTVV.

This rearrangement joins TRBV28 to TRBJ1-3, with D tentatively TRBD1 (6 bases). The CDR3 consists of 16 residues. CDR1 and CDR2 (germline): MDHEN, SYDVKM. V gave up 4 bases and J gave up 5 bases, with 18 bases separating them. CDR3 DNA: TGTGCCAGCAGTTCTTCCTCACAGGGAACTAGAAACACCATATATTTT. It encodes CASSSSSQGTRNTIYF.

The CDR3 coding sequence is TGTGCCAGCAGTTTATTAAGGCAGGGGGAATATGGCTACACCTTC. It is translated as CASSLLRQGEYGYTF. The chain employs TRBV28 and TRBJ1-2; TRBD1 matches 7 bases. The CDR3 sequence is 15 residues long. Trimming cost V 1 base and J 5 bases; bases outside gene matches: 7. The germline gives CDR1 MDHEN, CDR2 SYDVKM.